This TCR beta chain was sequenced during a study of blood T cell repertoires in COVID-19. CDR1 and CDR2 from the germline V gene are LNHDA and SQIVND (reference sequence). This CDR3 is 14 amino acids long. V lost 7 bases and J 2 bases, leaving 14 bases between the germline ends. The data were produced by immunoSEQ multiplex PCR, yet TCRdb's version contains in-frame clones alone and is incomplete. The top ten hold 4.8% of the sample, which has approximately 220,000 clones, around 82% seen once. Individuals drawn from approximately 26 US areas were roughly 18 to 89 years old. The specimen was PBMCs or T cells enriched from blood (not recorded which). The chain couples TRBV19 to TRBJ1-1; D gene unclear. This clonotype was sampled from a woman between 50 and 59 years old who had been exposed to COVID-19. Written as DNA, the CDR3 is TGTGCCAGTATGGAGGAGGTTGGTAACACTGAAGCTTTCTTT. Amino acids: CASMEEVGNTEAFF.